This T cell receptor beta chain was documented in a study of blood T cell repertoires in COVID-19. About the study: PBMCs, B-cell-depleted T cells, or T cells provided the cDNA or gDNA that made up the material.

Allocation to cohorts depended on clinical history reported by the participants. Germline V gene lookup returns CDR1 WNHNN and CDR2 SYGVQD (reference sequence). With 4 bases clipped from V and 11 bases from J, the junction kept 6 bases outside the gene matches. This CDR3 spans 13 amino acids. Here immunoSEQ multiplex PCR was the method, and the copy in TCRdb shows in-frame clones only, minus some. Among about 480,000 clones listed, 70% to 90% were seen once. The chain joins TRBV10-1 to TRBJ2-1; 9 nucleotides line up with TRBD2. Input material: PBMCs or T cells enriched from blood (not recorded which). The origin of this receptor is a woman aged 40 to 50 who had recovered from COVID-19. The CDR3 sequence is CASSVAGARKQFF. The CDR3 coding sequence is TGCGCCAGCAGTGTAGCGGGAGCGCGGAAGCAGTTCTTC.